These 15 T cell receptor beta chains were sequenced from one sample in a study of blood T cell repertoires in COVID-19. Sequencing was performed with immunoSEQ multiplex PCR; in TCRdb, only in-frame clones are kept and a portion is missing. The sample includes 250,000 to 350,000 clones, 88% of them seen just once. Sequences were obtained from peripheral blood. These TCRs come from a woman in her twenties or thirties with COVID-19, enrolled during active disease.

The J gene is TRBJ2-7, the V gene TRBV28; 8 bases are a match to TRBD1. V was clipped by 7 bases and J by 4 bases; unmatched bases: 6. Germline loops: CDR1 MDHEN, CDR2 SYDVKM. The length of the CDR3 is 13 residues. CDR3 sequence: CASKETGEYEQYF. In nucleotides, the CDR3 is TGTGCCAGCAAGGAGACAGGGGAATACGAGCAGTACTTC.

The chain couples TRBV9 to TRBJ2-5; D might be TRBD2 (7 bases). The CDR3 runs to 15 residues. Germline CDR1 and CDR2: SGDLS and YYNGEE. V was pared by 0 bases and J by 5 bases, with 14 bases between. The CDR3 nucleotides read TGTGCCAGCAGCGTAGGGGGCGGGGGCACGGAGACCCAGTACTTC. It specifies CASSVGGGGTETQYF.

The chain joins TRBV6-6 to TRBJ1-2; D unresolved. CDR3 length: 14 residues. Germline loops: CDR1 MNHNY, CDR2 SVGAGI (reference sequence). Between the trimmed V and J ends, which lost 0 bases and 0 bases, there was a span of 5 bases. CDR3 sequence: CASSYSAPNYGYTF. The CDR3 bases are TGTGCCAGCAGTTACTCAGCACCTAACTATGGCTACACCTTC.

V is TRBV6-5 and J is TRBJ1-6; D gene unclear. Germline values: CDR1 MNHEY, CDR2 SVGAGI. Trimming cost V 6 bases and J 3 bases, with 12 bases left between them. The CDR3 has 15 amino acids. The DNA of the CDR3 is TGTGCCAGCAGGCGGAGCGGGGTCTATAATTCACCCCTCCACTTT. This encodes CASRRSGVYNSPLHF.

A remark on this clone: The identical CDR3 is also encoded by other nucleotide sequences in the sample. This chain joins TRBV2 and TRBJ2-1; the match to TRBD2 covers 11 bases. Per germline, CDR1 SNHLY and CDR2 FYNNEI. V lost 6 bases to trimming and J lost 3 bases; unmatched junction nucleotides: 4. The CDR3 totals 15 residues. CDR3 in DNA: TGTGCCAGCAGCGCAACTAGCGGGAGCTACAATGAGCAGTTCTTC. It translates to CASSATSGSYNEQFF.

This clone was detected only a few times. The V call is TRBV18, the J call TRBJ1-1; 10 bases are shared with TRBD1. The ends lost 5 bases at V and 7 bases at J; junction bases unmatched: 7. Germline V gene data show CDR1 as KGHSH and CDR2 as LQKENI. The CDR3 sequence is 14 residues long. The CDR3 is CASSVTGGSNEAFF. Here the CDR3 DNA reads TGTGCCAGCTCAGTGACAGGGGGCTCTAATGAAGCTTTCTTT.

V is TRBV11-2 and J is TRBJ2-7; weak D call: TRBD2 (5 bases). Germline V gene data show CDR1 as SGHAT and CDR2 as FQNNGV. V was cut by 1 base and J by 0 bases, with 7 bases left in between. The CDR3 extends over 14 amino acids. The CDR3 DNA reads TGTGCCAGCAGCTTAGGTGCGGGCTCCTACGAGCAGTACTTC. This translates into CASSLGAGSYEQYF.

This clone has a handful of counts. The gene calls are TRBV25-1 and TRBJ2-7; D remains unclear. Germline CDR1 reads MGHDK; CDR2 reads SYGVNS. Trimming removed 1 base at V and 4 bases at J, with 8 bases between. The CDR3 loop spans 13 amino acids. CDR3 DNA sequence: TGTGCCAGCAGTGAATTCGGCGGATACGAGCAGTACTTC. This sequence encodes CASSEFGGYEQYF.

The chain couples TRBV30 to TRBJ2-2, with 9 positions matching TRBD2. The CDR3 is made up of 13 amino acids. The germline gives CDR1 GTSNPN, CDR2 SVGIG (reference sequence). The CDR3 DNA reads TGTGGTATTAGCGGGAGCGCCACCGGGGAGCTGTTTTTT. Translation gives CGISGSATGELFF.

This clone was seen only a few times. V usage is TRBV18 and J usage is TRBJ2-7; maybe TRBD1 (6 bases). The CDR3 length is 16 residues. The germline gives CDR1 KGHSH, CDR2 LQKENI. Trimming took off 0 bases at V and 3 bases at J, with 15 bases between the two ends. CDR3 coding DNA: TGTGCCAGCTCACCACCGGCCAGGGGCAATTACTACGAGCAGTACTTC. Translated: CASSPPARGNYYEQYF.

This chain links TRBV6-4 with TRBJ2-3; TRBD2 might be the D (5 bases). The V end lost 4 bases, the J end lost 0 bases, and 8 bases lay between the germline ends. The CDR3 covers 14 residues. Germline V gives CDR1 MRHNA, CDR2 SNTAGT. The CDR3 DNA is TGTGCCAGCAGTGTGTTAGCGAGCACAGATACGCAGTATTTT. Residues: CASSVLASTDTQYF.

The V and J genes are TRBV16 and TRBJ1-1; D is unresolved. Trimming removed 0 bases from V and 4 bases from J, with 6 bases in between. The CDR3 has 13 residues. Germline lookup yields CDR1 KGHSY and CDR2 FQNENV. The CDR3 spells CASSQSGGTEAFF. The CDR3 DNA is TGTGCCAGCAGCCAATCCGGAGGCACTGAAGCTTTCTTT.

The V gene is TRBV6-5, the J gene TRBJ1-2; D is possibly TRBD1 (6 bases). V shed 7 bases and J shed 9 bases, with 21 bases lying between them. The germline gives CDR1 MNHEY, CDR2 SVGAGI. The CDR3 extends over 14 amino acids. The CDR3 is CASTRQAYAESYTF. DNA of the CDR3: TGTGCCAGCACCCGACAGGCCTACGCCGAGAGCTACACCTTC.

The chain has TRBV5-1 and TRBJ1-1, with unresolved D. Germline values: CDR1 SGHRS, CDR2 YFSETQ. The CDR3 contains 14 residues. The V gene lost 0 bases and the J gene lost 5 bases, with 11 bases spanning the gap. The CDR3 here is CASSLEGSETEAFF. CDR3 nucleotides: TGCGCCAGCAGCTTGGAAGGGAGTGAGACTGAAGCTTTCTTT.

This chain joins TRBV4-2 and TRBJ2-7; TRBD2 agrees at 11 bases. Trimming took 0 bases from V and 4 from J; bases not matched to a gene: 2. The germline V gene has CDR1 LGHNA and CDR2 YNFKEQ. This CDR3 is 15 amino acids long. For the CDR3, the DNA is TGTGCCAGCAGCCAAGAGGCTAGCGGGAGGTACGAGCAGTACTTC. Encoded protein: CASSQEASGRYEQYF.